One and the same sample provided the 3 T cell receptor beta chains below, sequenced in a study of T cells after yellow fever vaccination. MiXCR was run by TCRdb on the 5' RACE reads, yielding one entry per CDR3 protein. The sample carries about 340,000 distinct CDR3 sequences, 8.5% to 10% recorded once. Sample: PBMCs, taken on the day of the first yellow fever vaccination. Source of these receptors: a man younger than 30 who received the YFV17D yellow fever vaccine.

This clonotype appeared a few times. The chain couples TRBV4-1 to TRBJ2-2; 7 positions match TRBD1. Trimming removed 2 bases from V and 6 bases from J; junction bases left unmatched: 9. This CDR3 has 16 amino acids. Per the germline V gene, CDR1 is MGHRA and CDR2 is YSYEKL. The CDR3 nucleotides read TGCGCCAGCAGCCAACCGAAGACAGGGAGTCCCGGGGAGCTGTTTTTT. Translated, it gives CASSQPKTGSPGELFF.

This clonotype was counted a few times. The chain couples TRBV30 to TRBJ2-7, with D unresolved. The CDR3 is 12 amino acids. Germline-derived CDR1 and CDR2 are GTSNPN and SVGIG (reference sequence). The V end was cut by 0 bases, the J end by 9 bases, with 12 bases between. The CDR3 protein is CAWSVLGSVQYF. The DNA for the CDR3 is TGTGCCTGGAGTGTACTGGGGTCAGTGCAGTACTTC.

This clonotype appeared a few times. The gene calls are TRBV21-1 and TRBJ2-7; the table's D gene call, TRBD1, was not cross checked with the DNA. TRBV21-1 is a listed pseudogene. The CDR3 runs to 15 residues. Written as DNA, the CDR3 is TGTGCCAGCAGCAGCGTCGACAGGCATTTCTACGAGCAGTACGTC. This encodes CASSSVDRHFYEQYV.